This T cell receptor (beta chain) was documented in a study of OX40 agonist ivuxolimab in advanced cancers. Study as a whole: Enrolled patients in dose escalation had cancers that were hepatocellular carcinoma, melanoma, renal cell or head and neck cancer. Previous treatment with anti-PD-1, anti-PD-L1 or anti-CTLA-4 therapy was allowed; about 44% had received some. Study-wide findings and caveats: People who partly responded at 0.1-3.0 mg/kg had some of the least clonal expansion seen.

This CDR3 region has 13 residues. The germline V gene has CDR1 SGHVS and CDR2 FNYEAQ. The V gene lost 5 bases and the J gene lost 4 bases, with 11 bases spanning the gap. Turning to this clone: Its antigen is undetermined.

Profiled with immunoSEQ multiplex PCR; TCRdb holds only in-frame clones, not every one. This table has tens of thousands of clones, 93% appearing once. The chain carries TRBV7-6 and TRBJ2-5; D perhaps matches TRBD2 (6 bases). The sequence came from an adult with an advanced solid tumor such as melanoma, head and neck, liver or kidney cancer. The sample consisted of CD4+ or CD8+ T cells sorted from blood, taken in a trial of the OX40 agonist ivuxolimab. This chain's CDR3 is CASSPAGRETQYF. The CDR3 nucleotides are TGTGCCAGCAGCCCGGCGGGGAGAGAGACCCAGTACTTC.